The 12 T cell receptor beta chains below were found in one sample sequenced in a study of siplizumab effects on memory and regulatory T cells. The protocol was immunoSEQ multiplex PCR, while the TCRdb copy is restricted to in-frame clones and leaves out a portion. The repertoire includes fewer than 120,000 clones, around 90% of them detected once, and roughly 1.4% sits in the top ten. The source material was CD4+ T cells sorted from blood. Source of these receptors: a human donor in good health.

The chain carries TRBV4-1 and TRBJ2-5; 7 bases line up with TRBD2. The CDR3 has 15 residues. J gave up 5 bases and V 1 base, and 7 bases lay outside the gene matches. The germline V gene encodes CDR1 MGHRA and CDR2 YSYEKL. The CDR3 nucleotides read TGCGCCAGCAGCCAAGGGTCGCGGGAGTATGAGACCCAGTACTTC. Protein sequence: CASSQGSREYETQYF.

The chain recombines TRBV5-5 with TRBJ1-2, with a possible D match to TRBD1 (6 bases). Germline CDR1 reads SGHKS; CDR2 reads YYEKEE (reference sequence). The CDR3 contains 15 residues. Deletions cut 4 bases from V and 8 bases from J, with 21 bases between. This chain's CDR3 is CASSRLDSGLGGYTF. CDR3 coding DNA: TGTGCCAGCAGCAGACTGGACAGTGGCCTGGGAGGCTACACCTTC.

This chain joins TRBV5-1 and TRBJ2-7; no clear D gene. V gave up 0 bases and J gave up 0 bases, with 10 bases separating them. The germline gives CDR1 SGHRS, CDR2 YFSETQ. This CDR3 is built from 15 residues. CDR3: CASSLDAGGSYEQYF. The CDR3 DNA sequence: TGCGCCAGCAGCTTGGATGCTGGCGGCTCCTACGAGCAGTACTTC.

The chain couples TRBV7-8 to TRBJ1-1; D gene uncertain. Germline values: CDR1 SGHVS, CDR2 FQNEAQ. Trimming took 1 base from V and 2 from J, leaving 8 bases between them. The CDR3 has 14 residues. DNA of the CDR3: TGTGCCAGCAGCTTAGAGGCAGCCAACACTGAAGCTTTCTTT. Translation gives CASSLEAANTEAFF.

The gene calls are TRBV5-1 and TRBJ2-3; D is uncertain. The CDR3 length is 12 residues. The V gene's germline CDR1 is SGHRS and CDR2 YFSETQ. Trimming left V 6 bases short and J 2 bases short, with 7 bases between. This chain's CDR3 is CASMENTDTQYF. In nucleotides, the CDR3 is TGCGCCAGCATGGAGAACACAGATACGCAGTATTTT. Variable domain in full (rest from reference TRBV5-1 and TRBJ2-3): KAGVTQTPRYLIKTRGQQVTLSCSPISGHRSVSWYQQTPGQGLQFLFEYFSETQRNKGNFPGRFSGRQFSNSRSEMNVSTLELGDSALYLCASMENTDTQYFGPGTRLTVL.

This clone occurred once. This chain uses TRBV5-4 with TRBJ1-2; TRBD1 matches at 10 bases. V shed 0 bases, J shed 8 bases, and the junction held 7 bases outside the gene matches. This CDR3 has 15 residues. Germline assignment: CDR1 SGHNT and CDR2 YYREEE (reference sequence). DNA of the CDR3: TGTGCCAGCAGCTTGGTTGGGACAGGGGCTCGGGGCTACACCTTC. Its translation: CASSLVGTGARGYTF.

The count of this clone is one. The chain combines TRBV18 with TRBJ2-3; no reliable D call. From germline, CDR1 is KGHSH and CDR2 LQKENI. V was pared by 8 bases and J by 1 base, with 13 bases between. This CDR3 is 14 amino acids long. CDR3 in amino acids: CASRDGKGTDTQYF. The DNA for the CDR3 is TGTGCCAGCCGCGATGGAAAGGGCACAGATACGCAGTATTTT.

The genes are TRBV10-3 and TRBJ2-4; tentatively, D is TRBD1 or TRBD2 (5 bases each). This CDR3 region has 15 residues. Germline CDR1 ENHRY, CDR2 SYGVKD. The V end was cut by 4 bases, the J end by 0 bases, with 10 bases between. For the CDR3, the DNA is TGTGCCATCAGTGCCGGGGCCTTAGCCAAAAACATTCAGTACTTC. Its protein is CAISAGALAKNIQYF.

CDR3 residues: CASSPEGTAYGYTF. The CDR3 region has the DNA TGTGCCAGCTCACCAGAAGGGACCGCCTATGGCTACACCTTC. The chain employs TRBV18 and TRBJ1-2, with D perhaps TRBD1 (5 bases). The CDR3 length is 14 residues. Trimming removed 2 bases from V and 4 bases from J, with 11 bases in between. CDR1 and CDR2 from the germline V gene are KGHSH and LQKENI.

The chain recombines TRBV30 with TRBJ2-7; D possibly matches TRBD1 or TRBD2 (5 bases each). The V and J ends lost 4 bases and 6 bases respectively, with 19 bases between them. Germline V lookup: CDR1 GTSNPN, CDR2 SVGIG (reference sequence). CDR3 length equals 14 residues. The CDR3: CAWTLGGALGEQYF. The CDR3 DNA is TGTGCCTGGACCCTTGGGGGTGCTTTAGGCGAGCAGTACTTC.

The chain carries TRBV15 and TRBJ2-5; the D call may be TRBD1 or TRBD2 (6 bases each). There are 15 residues in the CDR3. V was cut by 1 base and J by 0 bases, with 9 bases left in between. Per germline, CDR1 LNHNV and CDR2 YYDKDF (reference sequence). The CDR3 sequence is CATSRGRGDQETQYF. CDR3 DNA sequence: TGTGCCACCAGCAGAGGGAGGGGGGACCAAGAGACCCAGTACTTC.

In its sample, this clone was seen a few times. This chain connects TRBV20-1 to TRBJ1-1; TRBD1 is a possible D gene (6 bases). Germline CDR1 DFQATT, CDR2 SNEGSKA (reference sequence). The CDR3 loop spans 11 amino acids. Trimming removed 4 bases at V and 8 bases at J, with 11 bases between. The CDR3 DNA reads as TGCAGTGCTACTTACAGGGAGGAAGCTTTCTTT. Protein product: CSATYREEAFF.